Listed below are T cell receptor beta chains from one sample, sequenced in a study of T cell responses to AZD1222 COVID-19 vaccine. The assay was immunoSEQ multiplex PCR, and TCRdb's table has in-frame clones only and misses some. Of about 130,000 clones in the sample, roughly 88% are singletons; the top ten hold about 6%. The sample consisted of peripheral blood, taken on day 0 of AZD1222 vaccination. The receptors come from an adult in good health. The CDR3 runs from the conserved cysteine through the conserved F or W. Fields, in order: clone size, D gene, V gene, J gene, CDR3 protein, CDR3 DNA. A D gene is named only where the DNA matches it firmly. Clone size is not always given. Where it is, it says once, few, many or a class for expanded clones.

abundance: -; d_gene: TRBD1; v_gene: TRBV7-2; j_gene: TRBJ2-3; CDR3aa: CASSLRLQGALDTQYF; CDR3nt: TGTGCCAGCAGCTTAAGGTTGCAGGGGGCGTTAGATACGCAGTATTTT
abundance: -; d_gene: -; v_gene: TRBV18; j_gene: TRBJ1-2; CDR3aa: CASSPSDGVGYTF; CDR3nt: TGTGCCAGCTCACCATCCGACGGAGTCGGCTACACCTTC
abundance: -; d_gene: TRBD2; v_gene: TRBV7-6; j_gene: TRBJ2-6; CDR3aa: CASSLGRGLGGANVLTF; CDR3nt: TGTGCCAGCAGCTTGGGACGGGGACTAGGTGGGGCCAACGTCCTGACTTTC
abundance: -; d_gene: -; v_gene: TRBV9; j_gene: TRBJ1-5; CDR3aa: CASSVDGGNSNQPQHF; CDR3nt: TGTGCCAGCAGCGTAGACGGGGGGAATAGCAATCAGCCCCAGCATTTT
abundance: once; d_gene: -; v_gene: TRBV7-9; j_gene: TRBJ1-4; CDR3aa: CASSLNGNSNEKLFF; CDR3nt: TGTGCCAGCAGCTTAAACGGCAATTCTAATGAAAAACTGTTTTTT
abundance: -; d_gene: TRBD1; v_gene: TRBV4-1; j_gene: TRBJ1-2; CDR3aa: CASSQEQGLSNSGYTF; CDR3nt: TGCGCCAGCAGCCAAGAACAGGGGCTCTCCAATTCTGGCTACACCTTC
abundance: -; d_gene: TRBD2; v_gene: TRBV5-6; j_gene: TRBJ2-1; CDR3aa: CASSSLAGGNPYNEQFF; CDR3nt: TGTGCCAGCAGCTCACTAGCGGGAGGCAACCCCTACAATGAGCAGTTCTTC
abundance: -; d_gene: TRBD1; v_gene: TRBV6-6; j_gene: TRBJ1-5; CDR3aa: CASSFYGTGGGQPQHF; CDR3nt: TGTGCCAGCAGTTTTTATGGAACAGGGGGCGGTCAGCCCCAGCATTTT
abundance: -; d_gene: -; v_gene: TRBV18; j_gene: TRBJ2-2; CDR3aa: CASSPRRGTAGELFF; CDR3nt: TGTGCCAGCTCGCCGCGCAGGGGCACCGCCGGGGAGCTGTTTTTT
abundance: once; d_gene: TRBD1; v_gene: TRBV29-1; j_gene: TRBJ2-7; CDR3aa: CSVGDSYEQYF; CDR3nt: TGCAGCGTAGGGGACAGCTACGAGCAGTACTTC
abundance: -; d_gene: -; v_gene: TRBV5-1; j_gene: TRBJ1-3; CDR3aa: CASSLVGQGGNTIYF; CDR3nt: TGCGCCAGCAGCTTGGTGGGCCAGGGCGGAAACACCATATATTTT
abundance: -; d_gene: -; v_gene: TRBV28; j_gene: TRBJ1-2; CDR3aa: CASRDSRGWGYTF; CDR3nt: TGTGCCAGCAGGGACAGCCGGGGATGGGGCTACACCTTC
abundance: once; d_gene: -; v_gene: TRBV7-9; j_gene: TRBJ2-1; CDR3aa: CASSGTGSRRWNEQFF; CDR3nt: TGTGCCAGCAGCGGTACCGGCTCTCGGAGGTGGAATGAGCAGTTCTTC
abundance: -; d_gene: -; v_gene: TRBV6-5; j_gene: TRBJ1-1; CDR3aa: CASGTAFKMNTEAFF; CDR3nt: TGTGCCAGCGGAACAGCTTTTAAGATGAACACTGAAGCTTTCTTT
abundance: -; d_gene: -; v_gene: TRBV7-9; j_gene: TRBJ1-2; CDR3aa: CASSSVLMYGYTF; CDR3nt: TGTGCCAGCAGCTCTGTTCTGATGTATGGCTACACCTTC
abundance: -; d_gene: -; v_gene: TRBV6-5; j_gene: TRBJ1-1; CDR3aa: CASSYREGLNTEAFF; CDR3nt: TGTGCCAGCAGTTACCGAGAGGGGCTGAACACTGAAGCTTTCTTT
abundance: -; d_gene: TRBD1; v_gene: TRBV18; j_gene: TRBJ2-1; CDR3aa: CASSPTGDEQFF; CDR3nt: TGTGCCAGCTCACCGACAGGGGATGAGCAGTTCTTC
abundance: -; d_gene: -; v_gene: TRBV4-3; j_gene: TRBJ2-2; CDR3aa: CASSQEMGATGELFF; CDR3nt: TGCGCCAGCAGCCAAGAGATGGGTGCCACCGGGGAGCTGTTTTTT
abundance: -; d_gene: -; v_gene: TRBV6-5; j_gene: TRBJ2-2; CDR3aa: CASSYGSTGELFF; CDR3nt: TGTGCCAGCAGTTACGGTTCCACCGGGGAGCTGTTTTTT
abundance: -; d_gene: -; v_gene: TRBV2; j_gene: TRBJ1-2; CDR3aa: CASSEQTTNYGYTF; CDR3nt: TGTGCCAGCAGTGAACAGACGACCAACTATGGCTACACCTTC
abundance: -; d_gene: -; v_gene: TRBV12-3/TRBV12-4; j_gene: TRBJ2-7; CDR3aa: CASSLGSLYEQYF; CDR3nt: TGTGCCAGCAGTTTGGGTTCCTTATACGAGCAGTACTTC
abundance: -; d_gene: -; v_gene: TRBV24-1; j_gene: TRBJ2-1; CDR3aa: CATSDGRTNEQFF; CDR3nt: TGTGCCACCAGTGACGGACGAACCAATGAGCAGTTCTTC
abundance: -; d_gene: -; v_gene: TRBV18; j_gene: TRBJ1-2; CDR3aa: CASSPPNSATYGYTF; CDR3nt: TGTGCCAGCTCACCACCTAACAGCGCGACGTATGGCTACACCTTC
abundance: -; d_gene: TRBD2; v_gene: TRBV6-5; j_gene: TRBJ2-4; CDR3aa: CASSSGGLAKNIQYF; CDR3nt: TGTGCCAGCAGTTCGGGAGGGCTAGCCAAAAACATTCAGTACTTC
abundance: few; d_gene: -; v_gene: TRBV6-5; j_gene: TRBJ1-1; CDR3aa: CASTREEGTEAFF; CDR3nt: TGTGCCAGCACAAGGGAAGAGGGTACTGAAGCTTTCTTT
abundance: -; d_gene: -; v_gene: TRBV7-7; j_gene: TRBJ2-3; CDR3aa: CASSPGPTDTQYF; CDR3nt: TGTGCCAGCAGTCCAGGGCCGACAGATACGCAGTATTTT
abundance: -; d_gene: -; v_gene: TRBV6-6; j_gene: TRBJ1-2; CDR3aa: CASYSPFTNYGYTF; CDR3nt: TGTGCCAGCTACAGCCCCTTCACCAACTATGGCTACACCTTC
abundance: -; d_gene: TRBD2; v_gene: TRBV29-1; j_gene: TRBJ2-1; CDR3aa: CSVVTSGDNEQFF; CDR3nt: TGCAGCGTGGTGACTAGCGGGGACAATGAGCAGTTCTTC
abundance: -; d_gene: -; v_gene: TRBV7-9; j_gene: TRBJ1-1; CDR3aa: CASSLYVGVAFF; CDR3nt: TGTGCCAGCAGCTTATACGTAGGGGTAGCTTTCTTT
abundance: -; d_gene: -; v_gene: TRBV5-6; j_gene: TRBJ2-4; CDR3aa: CASSFEAAKNIQYF; CDR3nt: TGTGCCAGCAGCTTTGAAGCAGCCAAAAACATTCAGTACTTC
abundance: -; d_gene: -; v_gene: TRBV28; j_gene: TRBJ1-6; CDR3aa: CASSWVGGGLGSPLHF; CDR3nt: TGTGCCAGCAGTTGGGTGGGGGGGGGCTTAGGTTCACCCCTCCACTTT
abundance: few; d_gene: TRBD2; v_gene: TRBV10-3; j_gene: TRBJ2-2; CDR3aa: CATSDGTTNTGELFF; CDR3nt: TGTGCCACCTCAGATGGGACTACGAACACCGGGGAGCTGTTTTTT
abundance: -; d_gene: TRBD1; v_gene: TRBV6-6; j_gene: TRBJ1-1; CDR3aa: CASSPNTGGSGSTEAFF; CDR3nt: TGTGCCAGCAGTCCTAACACAGGGGGCAGTGGTTCGACTGAAGCTTTCTTT
abundance: -; d_gene: -; v_gene: TRBV10-2; j_gene: TRBJ1-1; CDR3aa: CASSTQENTEAFF; CDR3nt: TGCGCCAGCAGTACACAGGAAAACACTGAAGCTTTCTTT
abundance: -; d_gene: -; v_gene: TRBV19; j_gene: TRBJ1-5; CDR3aa: CASSIVAGLLNQPQHF; CDR3nt: TGTGCCAGTAGTATAGTAGCCGGCCTACTCAATCAGCCCCAGCATTTT
abundance: few; d_gene: TRBD1; v_gene: TRBV9; j_gene: TRBJ2-7; CDR3aa: CASSPRDRLEEQYF; CDR3nt: TGTGCCAGTAGCCCCCGGGACAGACTCGAGGAGCAGTACTTC
abundance: -; d_gene: TRBD1; v_gene: TRBV2; j_gene: TRBJ2-2; CDR3aa: CASRARTGIFNTGELFF; CDR3nt: TGTGCCAGCAGGGCTAGGACAGGGATCTTTAACACCGGGGAGCTGTTTTTT
abundance: -; d_gene: -; v_gene: TRBV24-1; j_gene: TRBJ1-2; CDR3aa: CATSDLSGRDLAFYTF; CDR3nt: TGTGCCACCAGTGATTTGTCGGGGAGGGACCTCGCGTTCTACACCTTC
abundance: -; d_gene: TRBD1; v_gene: TRBV6-5; j_gene: TRBJ2-4; CDR3aa: CASSLSRQGENIQYF; CDR3nt: TGTGCCAGCAGTCTCTCCAGGCAGGGGGAAAACATTCAGTACTTC
abundance: few; d_gene: -; v_gene: TRBV7-9; j_gene: TRBJ1-5; CDR3aa: CASSLGGSGQSQPQHF; CDR3nt: TGTGCCAGCAGCTTAGGCGGGTCAGGGCAGAGTCAGCCCCAGCATTTT
abundance: -; d_gene: -; v_gene: TRBV7-9; j_gene: TRBJ1-6; CDR3aa: CASSWGRQDGSPLHF; CDR3nt: TGTGCCAGCAGCTGGGGAAGGCAGGATGGTTCACCCCTCCACTTT
abundance: -; d_gene: -; v_gene: TRBV29-1; j_gene: TRBJ1-2; CDR3aa: CSATVGGRGSYGYTF; CDR3nt: TGCAGCGCCACCGTAGGGGGACGAGGTAGCTATGGCTACACCTTC
abundance: -; d_gene: -; v_gene: TRBV6-5; j_gene: TRBJ1-5; CDR3aa: CASSSRTAMGNQPQHF; CDR3nt: TGTGCCAGCAGTTCGCGTACGGCAATGGGCAATCAGCCCCAGCATTTT
abundance: -; d_gene: -; v_gene: TRBV4-2; j_gene: TRBJ1-1; CDR3aa: CASSQDVYQGGENTEAFF; CDR3nt: TGTGCCAGCAGCCAAGACGTCTACCAAGGTGGAGAGAACACTGAAGCTTTCTTT
abundance: -; d_gene: -; v_gene: TRBV7-9; j_gene: TRBJ2-1; CDR3aa: CASSLPLGSEQFF; CDR3nt: TGTGCCAGCAGCTTACCTCTAGGGAGTGAGCAGTTCTTC
abundance: -; d_gene: -; v_gene: TRBV14; j_gene: TRBJ1-4; CDR3aa: CASSQAGAAKLFF; CDR3nt: TGTGCCAGCAGCCAAGCGGGAGCAGCAAAACTGTTTTTT
abundance: -; d_gene: -; v_gene: TRBV7-2; j_gene: TRBJ2-2; CDR3aa: CASSPWDRETGELFF; CDR3nt: TGTGCCAGCAGCCCCTGGGACCGAGAGACCGGGGAGCTGTTTTTT
abundance: -; d_gene: -; v_gene: TRBV5-4; j_gene: TRBJ1-4; CDR3aa: CASSPGGINEKLFF; CDR3nt: TGTGCCAGCAGCCCAGGTGGAATAAATGAAAAACTGTTTTTT
abundance: -; d_gene: -; v_gene: TRBV12-3/TRBV12-4; j_gene: TRBJ2-3; CDR3aa: CASSSSNTQYF; CDR3nt: TGTGCCAGCAGTTCCTCCAATACGCAGTATTTT
abundance: once; d_gene: -; v_gene: TRBV30; j_gene: TRBJ2-5; CDR3aa: CAWGVETQYF; CDR3nt: TGTGCCTGGGGGGTAGAGACCCAGTACTTC